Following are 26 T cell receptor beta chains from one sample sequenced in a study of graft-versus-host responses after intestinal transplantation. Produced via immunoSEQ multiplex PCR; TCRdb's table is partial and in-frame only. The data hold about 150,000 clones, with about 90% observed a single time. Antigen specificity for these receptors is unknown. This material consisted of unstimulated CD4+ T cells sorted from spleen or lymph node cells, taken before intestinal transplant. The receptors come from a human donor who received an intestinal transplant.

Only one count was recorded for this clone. The CDR3 region is CASMGPLDTEAFF. The CDR3 DNA is TGTGCCAGCATGGGACCCCTCGACACTGAAGCTTTCTTT. The chain couples TRBV5-4 to TRBJ1-1, with D perhaps TRBD1 (5 bases). V lost 6 bases and J 3 bases, leaving 12 bases between the germline ends. From germline, CDR1 is SGHNT and CDR2 YYREEE (reference sequence). This CDR3 contains 13 residues.

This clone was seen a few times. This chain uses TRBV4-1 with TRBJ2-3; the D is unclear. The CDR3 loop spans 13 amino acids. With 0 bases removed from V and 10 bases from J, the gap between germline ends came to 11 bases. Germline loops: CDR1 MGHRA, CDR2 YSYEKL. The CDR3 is CASSQDQGLPQYF. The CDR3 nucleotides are TGCGCCAGCAGCCAAGATCAAGGGCTACCGCAGTATTTT.

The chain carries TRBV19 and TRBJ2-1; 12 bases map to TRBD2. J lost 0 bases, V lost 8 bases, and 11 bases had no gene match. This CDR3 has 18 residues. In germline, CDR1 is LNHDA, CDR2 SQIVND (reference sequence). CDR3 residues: CASASLAGGITSYNEQFF. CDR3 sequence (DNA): TGTGCCAGTGCCTCACTAGCGGGAGGAATAACCTCCTACAATGAGCAGTTCTTC.

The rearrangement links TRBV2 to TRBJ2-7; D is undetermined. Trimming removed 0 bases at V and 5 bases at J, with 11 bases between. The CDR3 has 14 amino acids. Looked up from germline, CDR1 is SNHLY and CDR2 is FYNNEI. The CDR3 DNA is TGTGCCAGCAGTGAAGCGCTTCCTGGGAACGAGCAGTACTTC. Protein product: CASSEALPGNEQYF.

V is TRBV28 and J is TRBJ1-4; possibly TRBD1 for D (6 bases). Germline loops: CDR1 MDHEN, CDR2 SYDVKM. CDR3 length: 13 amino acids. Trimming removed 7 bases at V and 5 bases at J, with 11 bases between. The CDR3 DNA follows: TGTGCCAGCACCGGGACACCCAATGAAAAACTGTTTTTT. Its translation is CASTGTPNEKLFF.

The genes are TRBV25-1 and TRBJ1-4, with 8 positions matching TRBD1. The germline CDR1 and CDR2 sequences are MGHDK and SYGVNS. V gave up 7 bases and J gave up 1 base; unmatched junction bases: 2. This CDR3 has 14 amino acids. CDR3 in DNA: TGTGCCAGCACCGACAGGGGAACTAATGAAAAACTGTTTTTT. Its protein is CASTDRGTNEKLFF.

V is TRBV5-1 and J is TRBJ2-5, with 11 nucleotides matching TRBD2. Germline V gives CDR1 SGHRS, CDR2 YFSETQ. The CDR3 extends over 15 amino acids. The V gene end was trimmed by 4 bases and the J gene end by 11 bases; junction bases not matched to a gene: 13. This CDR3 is CASSPKSVLAGEQYF. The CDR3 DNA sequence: TGCGCCAGCAGCCCAAAGTCAGTACTAGCGGGGGAGCAGTACTTC.

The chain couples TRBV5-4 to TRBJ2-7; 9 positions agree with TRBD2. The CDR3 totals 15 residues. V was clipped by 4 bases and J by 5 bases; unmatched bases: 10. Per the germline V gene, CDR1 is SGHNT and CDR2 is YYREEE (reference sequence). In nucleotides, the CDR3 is TGTGCCAGCAGCCGGACGGGACTAGCATTACACGAGCAGTACTTC. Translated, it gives CASSRTGLALHEQYF.

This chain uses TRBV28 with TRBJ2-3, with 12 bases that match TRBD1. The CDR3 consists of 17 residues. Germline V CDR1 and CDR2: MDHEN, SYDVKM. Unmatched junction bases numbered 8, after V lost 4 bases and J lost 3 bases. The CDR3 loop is CASSYGTGGRGTDTQYF. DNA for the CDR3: TGTGCCAGCAGTTACGGGACAGGGGGCCGCGGGACAGATACGCAGTATTTT.

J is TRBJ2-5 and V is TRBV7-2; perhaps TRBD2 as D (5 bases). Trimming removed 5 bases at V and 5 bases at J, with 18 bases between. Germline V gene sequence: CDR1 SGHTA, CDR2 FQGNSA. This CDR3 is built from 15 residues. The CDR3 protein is CASSPNSALHETQYF. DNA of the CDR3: TGTGCCAGCAGCCCTAATAGCGCCCTGCATGAGACCCAGTACTTC.

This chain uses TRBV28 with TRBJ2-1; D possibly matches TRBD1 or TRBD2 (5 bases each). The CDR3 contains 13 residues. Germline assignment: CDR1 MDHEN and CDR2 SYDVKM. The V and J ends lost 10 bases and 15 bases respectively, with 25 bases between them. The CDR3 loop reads CATNNPRDLFSFF. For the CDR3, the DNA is TGTGCCACCAATAATCCCCGGGACCTGTTCTCGTTCTTC. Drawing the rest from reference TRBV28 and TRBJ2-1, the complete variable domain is DVKVTQSSRYLVKRTGEKVFLECVQDMDHENMFWYRQDPGLGLRLIYFSYDVKMKEKGDIPEGYSVSREKKERFSLILESASTNQTSMYLCATNNPRDLFSFFGPGTRLTVL.

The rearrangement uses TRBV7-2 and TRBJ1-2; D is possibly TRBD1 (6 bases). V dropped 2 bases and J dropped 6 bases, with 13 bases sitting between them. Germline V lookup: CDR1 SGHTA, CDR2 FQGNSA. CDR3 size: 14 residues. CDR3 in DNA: TGTGCCAGCAGCTTAAGCAGGGGACGTGATGGCTACACCTTC. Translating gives CASSLSRGRDGYTF.

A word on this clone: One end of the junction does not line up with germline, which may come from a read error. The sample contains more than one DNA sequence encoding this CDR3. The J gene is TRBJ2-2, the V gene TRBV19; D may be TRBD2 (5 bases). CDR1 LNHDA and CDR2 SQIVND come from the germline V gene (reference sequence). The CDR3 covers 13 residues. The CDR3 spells CASSIREIGELFF. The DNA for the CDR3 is TGTGCCAGTAGTATAAGAGAGATCGGGGAGCTGTTCTTT.

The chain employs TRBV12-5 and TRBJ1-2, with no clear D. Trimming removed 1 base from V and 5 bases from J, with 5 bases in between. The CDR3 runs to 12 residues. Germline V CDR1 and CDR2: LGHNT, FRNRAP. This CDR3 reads CASGLGHYGYTF. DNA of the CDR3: TGTGCTAGTGGTTTGGGACATTATGGCTACACCTTC.

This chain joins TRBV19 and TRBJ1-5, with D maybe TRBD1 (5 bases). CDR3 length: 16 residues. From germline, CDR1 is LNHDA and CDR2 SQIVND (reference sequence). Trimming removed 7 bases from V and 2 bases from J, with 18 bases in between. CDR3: CASKLLQGIGNQPQHF. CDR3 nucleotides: TGTGCCAGTAAACTACTGCAGGGAATTGGCAATCAGCCCCAGCATTTT.

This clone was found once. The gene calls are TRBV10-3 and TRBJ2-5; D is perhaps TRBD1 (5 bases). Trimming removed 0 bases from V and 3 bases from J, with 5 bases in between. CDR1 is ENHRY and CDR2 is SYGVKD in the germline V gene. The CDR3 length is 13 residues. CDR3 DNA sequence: TGTGCCATCAGTGAGTCACAGGAAGAGACCCAGTACTTC. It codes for CAISESQEETQYF.

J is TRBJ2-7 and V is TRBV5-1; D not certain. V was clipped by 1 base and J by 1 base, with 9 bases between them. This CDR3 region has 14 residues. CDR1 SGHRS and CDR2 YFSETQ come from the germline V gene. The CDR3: CASSLLARSYEQYF. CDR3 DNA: TGCGCCAGCAGCTTGTTAGCCCGTTCCTACGAGCAGTACTTC.

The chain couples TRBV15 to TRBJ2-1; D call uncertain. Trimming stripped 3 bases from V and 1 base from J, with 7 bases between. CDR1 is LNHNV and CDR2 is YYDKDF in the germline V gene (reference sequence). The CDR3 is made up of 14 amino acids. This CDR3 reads CATSSFGSYNEQFF. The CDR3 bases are TGTGCCACCAGCAGTTTTGGGTCCTACAATGAGCAGTTCTTC.

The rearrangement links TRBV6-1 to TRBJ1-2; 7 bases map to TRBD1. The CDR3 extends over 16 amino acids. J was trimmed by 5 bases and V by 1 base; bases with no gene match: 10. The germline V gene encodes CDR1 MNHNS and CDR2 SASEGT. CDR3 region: CASSEGTGSPAYGYTF. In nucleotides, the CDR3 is TGTGCCAGCAGTGAAGGGACAGGTTCCCCCGCTTATGGCTACACCTTC.

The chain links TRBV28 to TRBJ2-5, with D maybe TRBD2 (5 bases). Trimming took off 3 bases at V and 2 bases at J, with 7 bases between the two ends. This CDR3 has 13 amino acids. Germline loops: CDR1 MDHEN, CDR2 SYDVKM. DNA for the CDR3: TGTGCCAGCAGTTTCCGGAGGCAAGAGACCCAGTACTTC. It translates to CASSFRRQETQYF.

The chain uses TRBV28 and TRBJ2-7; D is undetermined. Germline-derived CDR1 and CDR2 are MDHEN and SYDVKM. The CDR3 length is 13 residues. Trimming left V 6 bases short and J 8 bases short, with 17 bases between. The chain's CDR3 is CASSPVFGQKQYF. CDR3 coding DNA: TGTGCCAGCAGCCCAGTTTTTGGCCAGAAGCAGTACTTC.

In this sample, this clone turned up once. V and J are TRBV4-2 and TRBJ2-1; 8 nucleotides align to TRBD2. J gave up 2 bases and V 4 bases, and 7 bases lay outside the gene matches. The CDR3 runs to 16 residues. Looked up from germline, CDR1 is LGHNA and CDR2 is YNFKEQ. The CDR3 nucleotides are TGTGCCAGCAGCCTATACGCTAGCGGGCCCTACAATGAGCAGTTCTTC. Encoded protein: CASSLYASGPYNEQFF.

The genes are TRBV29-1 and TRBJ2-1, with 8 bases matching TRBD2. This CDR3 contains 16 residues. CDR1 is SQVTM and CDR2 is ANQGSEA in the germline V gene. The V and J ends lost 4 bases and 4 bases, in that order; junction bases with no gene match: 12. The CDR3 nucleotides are TGCAGCGTTGCCCCACCGCGCAGCGGGAGTTACAATGAGCAGTTCTTC. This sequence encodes CSVAPPRSGSYNEQFF.

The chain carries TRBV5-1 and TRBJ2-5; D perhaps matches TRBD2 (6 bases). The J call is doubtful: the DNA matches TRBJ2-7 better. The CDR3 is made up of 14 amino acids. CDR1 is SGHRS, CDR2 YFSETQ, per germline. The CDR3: CASSTAGPPYEQYF. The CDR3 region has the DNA TGCGCCAGCAGCACCGCGGGGCCGCCCTACGAGCAGTACTTC.

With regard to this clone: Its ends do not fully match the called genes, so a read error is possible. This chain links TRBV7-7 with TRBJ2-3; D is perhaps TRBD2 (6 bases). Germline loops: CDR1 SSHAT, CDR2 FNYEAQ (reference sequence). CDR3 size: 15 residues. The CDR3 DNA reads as TGTGCTAGCAGCTTAGGGGTAGCGGTCACAGATACGCAGTATTTT. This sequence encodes CASSLGVAVTDTQYF.

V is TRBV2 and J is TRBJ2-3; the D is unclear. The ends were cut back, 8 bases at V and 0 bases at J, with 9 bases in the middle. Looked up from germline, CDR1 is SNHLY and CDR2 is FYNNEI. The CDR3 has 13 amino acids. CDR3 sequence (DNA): TGTGCCAGCCGGCTTGCTAGCACAGATACGCAGTATTTT. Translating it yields CASRLASTDTQYF.